The source of this T cell receptor (beta chain) is a study of blood T cell repertoires in COVID-19. Study at large: Collection of acute and convalescent COVID-19 samples took place in the United States, Italy and Spain. T cells, B-cell-depleted T cells, or PBMCs supplied cDNA or gDNA.

Germline V gene lookup returns CDR1 SGHVS and CDR2 FNYEAQ. The CDR3 runs 15 residues. V lost 5 bases to trimming and J lost 7 bases, with 15 bases between them. Authors' analysis steps: Reference gene primer amplification in the assay estimated nucleated cell counts. Here immunoSEQ multiplex PCR was the method, and the copy in TCRdb shows in-frame clones only, minus some. V, J and clone size were drawn from that table, and D and trimming were deduced from the DNA. In the table there are around 300,000 clones, 75% to 90% of which are singletons. The source material was peripheral blood. This TCR was recovered from a woman in her sixties or seventies with acute or convalescent COVID-19. This chain joins TRBV7-6 and TRBJ1-6; D gene unclear. The CDR3 reads CASSREGSGNSPLHF. CDR3 in DNA: TGTGCCAGCAGCCGCGAGGGTAGTGGCAATTCACCCCTCCACTTT.